This T cell receptor beta chain derives from a study of T cell responses to AZD1222 COVID-19 vaccine. Repertoires were generated with immunoSEQ multiplex PCR, while TCRdb's copy carries only in-frame clones and drops some. Of about 82,000 clones in the sample, approximately 90% were seen once. Study conclusions and caveats: Just a handful of AZD1222 recipients tested seropositive at baseline. Donors, mostly white British, included more females; clonal diversity was possibly underestimated. The study found Spike-specific TCR breadth and depth rose after two AZD1222 doses.

This CDR3 has 14 amino acids. Trimming removed 6 bases at V and 3 bases at J, with 15 bases between. CDR1 SGHRS and CDR2 YFSETQ come from the germline V gene. As to this clone: No antigen is known for it.

The sequencing here drew on peripheral blood, taken 28 days after the second AZD1222 dose. This chain links TRBV5-1 with TRBJ1-1; tentative D call: TRBD1 (6 bases). This sequence originates from an adult who received the AZD1222 COVID-19 vaccine. The CDR3 protein is CASTTGYSDTEAFF. The DNA for the CDR3 is TGCGCCAGCACAACAGGGTATTCGGACACTGAAGCTTTCTTT. The whole variable domain, remainder taken from reference TRBV5-1 and TRBJ1-1, is KAGVTQTPRYLIKTRGQQVTLSCSPISGHRSVSWYQQTPGQGLQFLFEYFSETQRNKGNFPGRFSGRQFSNSRSEMNVSTLELGDSALYLCASTTGYSDTEAFFGQGTRLTVV.